Shown below are 23 T cell receptor beta chains from a single sample sequenced in a study of regulatory T cells in long-lasting Graves disease. For TCR beta, libraries came from iRepertoire HTBI primers and Arm-PCR of CDR3 regions. TCRdb recomputed calls from the multiplex PCR reads with MiXCR, one row per CDR3 protein. The sample includes over 500,000 distinct CDR3 sequences, 16% of them seen just once. As to time point: newly diagnosed GD, antithyroid drugs for less than 3 months. Extracted PBMC RNA gave rise to the TCR library. The sample also formed part of further work on T cells in Graves' hyperthyroidism and ophthalmopathy.

This material consisted of peripheral blood mononuclear cells (PBMCs), taken at new diagnosis, from a patient treated with antithyroid drugs. The receptors shown here come from a woman younger than 45 with Graves disease.

The CDR3 sequence: CASSTQGQAGELFF. CDR3 DNA sequence: TGTGCCAGCAGCACACAGGGCCAGGCCGGGGAGCTGTTTTTT. The J gene is TRBJ2-2, the V gene TRBV7-3, with a possible D match to TRBD1 (6 bases). From germline, CDR1 is SGHTA and CDR2 FQGTGA. The CDR3 has 14 residues. The V gene lost 5 bases and the J gene lost 6 bases, with 13 bases spanning the gap.

V and J are TRBV10-3 and TRBJ2-2; no clear D. V shed 0 bases and J shed 2 bases, with 7 bases lying between them. The CDR3 spans 15 residues. Germline loops: CDR1 ENHRY, CDR2 SYGVKD. CDR3 loop: CAISESGFNTGELFF. DNA for the CDR3: TGTGCCATCAGTGAGTCCGGGTTCAACACCGGGGAGCTGTTTTTT.

This clonotype was counted ten times or more. V is TRBV24-1 and J is TRBJ2-3; no clear D. CDR1 KGHDR and CDR2 SFDVKD come from the germline V gene. The CDR3 runs 17 residues. With 5 bases removed from V and 0 bases from J, the gap between germline ends came to 17 bases. The CDR3 sequence is CATSAGVLVLSTDTQYF. In nucleotides, the CDR3 is TGTGCCACCAGTGCGGGTGTCCTGGTTCTCAGCACAGATACGCAGTATTTT.

Only a few counts were recorded for this clonotype. The rearrangement links TRBV18 to TRBJ2-1; the match to TRBD2 covers 7 bases. The germline gives CDR1 KGHSH, CDR2 LQKENI. The CDR3 has 16 residues. V trimming: 2 bases; J trimming: 0 bases; junction bases outside the gene matches: 4. The chain's CDR3 is CASSPAGVSSYNEQFF. In DNA form, the CDR3 reads TGTGCCAGCTCACCAGCGGGGGTTAGCTCCTACAATGAGCAGTTCTTC.

This clonotype was counted only a few times. V and J are TRBV30 and TRBJ2-7; weak D call: TRBD2 (5 bases). The CDR3 sequence is 14 residues long. From germline, CDR1 is GTSNPN and CDR2 SVGIG (reference sequence). Trimming shortened V by 0 bases and J by 4 bases, and 13 bases separated the two germline ends. The CDR3 reads CAWSVGGTGYEQYF. The DNA for the CDR3 is TGTGCCTGGAGTGTGGGTGGAACGGGGTACGAGCAGTACTTC.

This clonotype was seen more than once but under ten times. CDR3 region: CASSQPGQHKAEAFF. As DNA, the CDR3 is TGTGCCAGCAGCCAACCGGGACAGCATAAAGCGGAAGCTTTCTTT. This sequence joins TRBV14 and TRBJ1-1; 7 bases match TRBD1. J was trimmed by 8 bases and V by 2 bases; bases with no gene match: 11. The CDR3 has 15 residues. In germline, CDR1 is SGHDN, CDR2 FVKESK.

The chain employs TRBV4-1 and TRBJ2-5, with D perhaps matching TRBD1 (6 bases). The germline gives CDR1 MGHRA, CDR2 YSYEKL. CDR3 length: 15 amino acids. The germline V and J ends were trimmed by 4 bases and 5 bases, with 17 bases remaining between them. The DNA of the CDR3 is TGCGCCAGCAGCCCTCCTACAGGGAGCTACGAGACCCAGTACTTC. It translates to CASSPPTGSYETQYF.

Points on this clonotype: A much bigger clone sits one base away, suggesting this may be a read error. The chain uses TRBV7-9 and TRBJ1-1, with D possibly being TRBD1 (5 bases). The CDR3 extends over 12 amino acids. Germline V lookup: CDR1 SEHNR, CDR2 FQNEAQ (reference sequence). The CDR3 region has the DNA TGTGCCAGCAGTGGGTACAGGCCTGAAACTTTCTTT. It encodes CASSGYRPETFF.

This clonotype was picked up many times. The CDR3 sequence: CSVPVPKGTYEQYF. CDR3 sequence (DNA): TGCAGTGTCCCCGTCCCGAAGGGGACCTACGAGCAGTACTTC. This chain links TRBV20-1 with TRBJ2-7, with TRBD1 as a possible D gene (5 bases). V shed 7 bases and J shed 2 bases, with 18 bases lying between them. Germline lookup yields CDR1 DFQATT and CDR2 SNEGSKA (reference sequence). The CDR3 extends over 14 amino acids.

This clonotype was seen only a few times. V gene TRBV5-1 combines with J gene TRBJ1-3; tentatively, D is TRBD1 (5 bases). There are 15 residues in the CDR3. Germline V gene data show CDR1 as SGHRS and CDR2 as YFSETQ. Trimming took off 6 bases at V and 0 bases at J, with 13 bases between the two ends. The CDR3 nucleotides are TGCGCCAGCAAAAGGACATCTGACTCTGGAAACACCATATATTTT. Encoded protein: CASKRTSDSGNTIYF.

This clonotype occurred many times. CDR3 residues: CASSEVSGSSTDTQYF. The DNA of the CDR3 is TGTGCCAGCAGTGAAGTGTCTGGATCTAGCACAGATACGCAGTATTTT. The rearrangement joins TRBV6-1 to TRBJ2-3; unclear D gene. Deletions cut 1 base from V and 0 bases from J, with 11 bases between. Germline CDR1 is MNHNS and CDR2 is SASEGT. CDR3 length: 16 amino acids.

This clonotype was seen only a few times. The chain has TRBV6-9 and TRBJ2-7; D might be TRBD1 (5 bases). CDR1 MNHGY and CDR2 SVAAGI come from the germline V gene. The CDR3 contains 17 residues. V lost 3 bases to trimming and J lost 0 bases, with 18 bases between them. DNA for the CDR3: TGTGCCAGCAGTTACTCAGGGCAACTACAGAGCTCCTACGAGCAGTACTTC. Encoded protein: CASSYSGQLQSSYEQYF.

In this sample, this clonotype turned up a few times. The J gene is TRBJ2-1, the V gene TRBV19; TRBD2 matches 9 bases. CDR1 is LNHDA and CDR2 is SQIVND in the germline V gene (reference sequence). V shed 6 bases, J shed 6 bases, and the junction held 3 bases outside the gene matches. This CDR3 region has 13 residues. The CDR3 is CASRVAGANEQFF. CDR3 nucleotides: TGTGCCAGTAGGGTAGCGGGAGCCAATGAGCAGTTCTTC.

As concerns this clonotype: The missing conserved phenylalanine or tryptophan at the end of this CDR3 makes a read error likely. The DNA is omitted, as the CDR3 cannot be located on it reliably, and the CDR3 follows TCRdb's listing. The chain employs TRBV2 and TRBJ2-1; the D call TRBD2 from the table was never checked on the DNA. Germline V gene sequence: CDR1 SNHLY, CDR2 FYNNEI. The CDR3 extends over 10 residues, inclusive of both ends. CDR3 region: CASRPGLAAL.

This clonotype was counted ten times or more. This chain connects TRBV28 to TRBJ2-7; a weak D match, TRBD1 (6 bases). This CDR3 has 14 residues. V gave up 3 bases and J gave up 7 bases, with 16 bases separating them. CDR1 is MDHEN, CDR2 SYDVKM, per germline. DNA of the CDR3: TGTGCCAGCAGTTTGGGCAGGGGAACCTTGGAGCAGTACTTC. Translating it yields CASSLGRGTLEQYF.

J is TRBJ2-3 and V is TRBV20-1, with 8 bases fitting TRBD2. Germline assignment: CDR1 DFQATT and CDR2 SNEGSKA (reference sequence). The junction had 14 bases not matched to a gene; V was cut back by 2 bases and J by 4 bases. The CDR3 has 17 residues. The CDR3 reads CSARNMAGTSTSDTQYF. The CDR3 DNA reads as TGCAGTGCTAGAAATATGGCCGGGACTAGTACTTCAGATACGCAGTATTTT.

V and J are TRBV19 and TRBJ2-3; the match to TRBD2 covers 10 bases. Germline V gene data show CDR1 as LNHDA and CDR2 as SQIVND (reference sequence). CDR3 length: 18 amino acids. Germline trimming cut 6 bases from V and 0 bases from J; bases unmatched to any gene: 12. The CDR3 DNA reads as TGTGCCAGTAGCACCCGTAGTAGCGGGGGGTTTAGCACAGATACGCAGTATTTT. Its translation: CASSTRSSGGFSTDTQYF. The variable domain in full, completed from reference TRBV19 and TRBJ2-3, reads DGGITQSPKYLFRKEGQNVTLSCEQNLNHDAMYWYRQDPGQGLRLIYYSQIVNDFQKGDIAEGYSVSREKKESFPLTVTSAQKNPTAFYLCASSTRSSGGFSTDTQYFGPGTRLTVL.

The rearrangement joins TRBV10-3 to TRBJ2-7; TRBD1 matches at 7 bases. Germline V lookup: CDR1 ENHRY, CDR2 SYGVKD. Unmatched junction bases numbered 8, after V lost 10 bases and J lost 2 bases. The CDR3 covers 13 residues. The CDR3 is CATKDRLTYEQYF. CDR3 sequence (DNA): TGTGCCACCAAGGACAGGTTAACCTACGAGCAGTACTTC.

In this sample, this clonotype turned up many times. The J gene is TRBJ1-3, the V gene TRBV2; D perhaps matches TRBD1 (5 bases). The CDR3 covers 15 residues. Deletions cut 4 bases from V and 2 bases from J, with 12 bases between. Germline V CDR1 and CDR2: SNHLY, FYNNEI. CDR3 in DNA: TGTGCCAGCAGTGGTGAACAGGCTACTGGAAACACCATATATTTT. Translation: CASSGEQATGNTIYF.

The V gene is TRBV20-1, the J gene TRBJ1-5, with D uncertain. CDR1 is DFQATT and CDR2 is SNEGSKA in the germline V gene (reference sequence). This CDR3 comprises 17 residues. The V end lost 5 bases, the J end lost 0 bases, and 20 bases lay between the germline ends. CDR3 residues: CSALGRVEPISNQPQHF. CDR3 nucleotide sequence: TGCAGTGCTCTTGGCCGGGTTGAGCCCATTAGCAATCAGCCCCAGCATTTT.

This clonotype was found a few times. The CDR3 DNA sequence: TGTGCCAGCGCACCTAGGCAGCGCGGGGAGCAGTTCTTC. Amino acids: CASAPRQRGEQFF. The chain has TRBV7-9 and TRBJ2-1, with D possibly matching TRBD2 (5 bases). V lost 8 bases and J lost 10, with 18 bases in between. CDR3 length equals 13 residues. CDR1 and CDR2 (germline): SEHNR, FQNEAQ (reference sequence).

The V gene is TRBV27, the J gene TRBJ2-7; possible D gene TRBD2, 6 bases. V lost 5 bases to trimming and J lost 5 bases, with 16 bases between them. CDR1 and CDR2 (germline): MNHEY, SMNVEV (reference sequence). CDR3 length: 14 residues. The CDR3 spells CASSQGVRGNEQYF. The CDR3 coding sequence is TGTGCCAGCAGTCAAGGAGTACGGGGGAACGAGCAGTACTTC.

The sample holds many counts of this clonotype. The chain couples TRBV20-1 to TRBJ2-3, with a weak D call TRBD2 (5 bases). The V and J ends lost 4 bases and 0 bases respectively, with 8 bases between them. The CDR3 runs to 13 residues. Germline V gives CDR1 DFQATT, CDR2 SNEGSKA (reference sequence). CDR3 region: CSATGFSTDTQYF. DNA for the CDR3: TGCAGTGCTACGGGGTTTAGCACAGATACGCAGTATTTT.